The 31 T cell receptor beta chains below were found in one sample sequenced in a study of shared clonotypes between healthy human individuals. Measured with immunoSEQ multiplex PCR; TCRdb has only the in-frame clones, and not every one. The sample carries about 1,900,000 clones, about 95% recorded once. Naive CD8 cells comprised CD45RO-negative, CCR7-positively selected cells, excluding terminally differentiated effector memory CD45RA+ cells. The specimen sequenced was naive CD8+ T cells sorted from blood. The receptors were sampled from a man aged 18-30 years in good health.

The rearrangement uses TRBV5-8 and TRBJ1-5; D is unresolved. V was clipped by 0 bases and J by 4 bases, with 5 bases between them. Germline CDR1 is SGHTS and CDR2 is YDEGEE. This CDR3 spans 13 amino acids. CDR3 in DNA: TGTGCCAGCAGCTTGGATGAGAATCAGCCCCAGCATTTT. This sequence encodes CASSLDENQPQHF.

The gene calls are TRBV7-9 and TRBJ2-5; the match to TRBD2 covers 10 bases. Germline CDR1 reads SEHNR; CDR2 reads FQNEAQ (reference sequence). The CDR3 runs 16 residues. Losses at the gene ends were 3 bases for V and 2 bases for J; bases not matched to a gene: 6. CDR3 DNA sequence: TGTGCCAGCAGCTTCGAAGCGGGGGGGCCGCAAGAGACCCAGTACTTC. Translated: CASSFEAGGPQETQYF. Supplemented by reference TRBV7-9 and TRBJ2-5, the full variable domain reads DTGVSQNPRHKITKRGQNVTFRCDPISEHNRLYWYRQTLGQGPEFLTYFQNEAQLEKSRLLSDRFSAERPKGSFSTLEIQRTEQGDSAMYLCASSFEAGGPQETQYFGPGTRLLVL.

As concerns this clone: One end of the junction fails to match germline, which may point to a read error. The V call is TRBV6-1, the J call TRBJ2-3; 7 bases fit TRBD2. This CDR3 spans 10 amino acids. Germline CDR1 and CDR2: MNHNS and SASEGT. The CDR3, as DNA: TGTGCCAGCAGTTTGCAGGTGGGACTATTT. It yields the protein CASSLQVGLF.

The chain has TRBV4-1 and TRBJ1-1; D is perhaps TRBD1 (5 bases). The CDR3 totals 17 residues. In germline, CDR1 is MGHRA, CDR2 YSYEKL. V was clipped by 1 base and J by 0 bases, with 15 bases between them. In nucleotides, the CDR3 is TGCGCCAGCAGCCAAGGCCTCACGGGGGGGGTGAACACTGAAGCTTTCTTT. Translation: CASSQGLTGGVNTEAFF.

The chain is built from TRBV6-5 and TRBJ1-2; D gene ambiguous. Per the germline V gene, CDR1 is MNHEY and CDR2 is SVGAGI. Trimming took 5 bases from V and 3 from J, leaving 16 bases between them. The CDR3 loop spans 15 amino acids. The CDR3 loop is CASSPSSGSYYGYTF. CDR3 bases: TGTGCCAGCAGTCCTTCGTCAGGATCTTACTATGGCTACACCTTC.

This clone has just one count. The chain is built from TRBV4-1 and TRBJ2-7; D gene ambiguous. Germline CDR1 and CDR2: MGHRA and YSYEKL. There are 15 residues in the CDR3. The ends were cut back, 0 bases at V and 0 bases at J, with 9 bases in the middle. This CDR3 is CASSQDPRNSYEQYF. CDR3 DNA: TGCGCCAGCAGCCAAGATCCGCGGAACTCCTACGAGCAGTACTTC.

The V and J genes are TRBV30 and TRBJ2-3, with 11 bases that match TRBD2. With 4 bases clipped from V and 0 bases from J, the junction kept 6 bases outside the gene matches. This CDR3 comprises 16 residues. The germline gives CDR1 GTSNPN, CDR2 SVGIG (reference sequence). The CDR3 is CAWTSGGSWSTDTQYF. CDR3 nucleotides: TGTGCCTGGACTAGCGGGGGGAGTTGGAGCACAGATACGCAGTATTTT.

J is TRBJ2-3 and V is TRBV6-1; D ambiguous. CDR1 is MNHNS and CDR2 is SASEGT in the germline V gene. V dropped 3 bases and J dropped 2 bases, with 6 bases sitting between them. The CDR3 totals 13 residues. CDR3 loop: CASSDFHTDTQYF. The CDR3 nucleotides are TGTGCCAGCAGTGATTTCCACACAGATACGCAGTATTTT.

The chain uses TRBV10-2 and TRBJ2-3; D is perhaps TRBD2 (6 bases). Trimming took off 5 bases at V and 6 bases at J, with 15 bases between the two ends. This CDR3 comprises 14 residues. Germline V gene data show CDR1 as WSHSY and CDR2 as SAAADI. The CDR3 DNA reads TGCGCCAGCAGTCCGTTGGCGGGGATGGATACGCAGTATTTT. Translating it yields CASSPLAGMDTQYF.

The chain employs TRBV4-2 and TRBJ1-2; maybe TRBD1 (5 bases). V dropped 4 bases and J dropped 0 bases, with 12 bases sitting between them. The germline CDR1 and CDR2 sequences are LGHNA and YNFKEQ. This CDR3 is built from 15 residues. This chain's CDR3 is CASSPSGLSNYGYTF. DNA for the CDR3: TGTGCCAGCAGCCCGTCGGGGCTCTCTAACTATGGCTACACCTTC.

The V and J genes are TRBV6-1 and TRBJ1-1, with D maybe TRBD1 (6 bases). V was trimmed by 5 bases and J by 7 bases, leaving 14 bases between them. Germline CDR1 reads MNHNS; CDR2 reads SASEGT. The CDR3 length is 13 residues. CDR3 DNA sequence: TGTGCCAGCAGTTTAGCCGGACAGTTTGAAGCTTTCTTT. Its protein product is CASSLAGQFEAFF.

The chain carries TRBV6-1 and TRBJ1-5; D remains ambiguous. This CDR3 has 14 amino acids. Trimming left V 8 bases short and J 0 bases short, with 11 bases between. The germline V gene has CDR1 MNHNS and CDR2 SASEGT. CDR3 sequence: CASLGIGSNQPQHF. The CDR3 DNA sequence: TGTGCCAGCCTGGGGATCGGTAGCAATCAGCCCCAGCATTTT.

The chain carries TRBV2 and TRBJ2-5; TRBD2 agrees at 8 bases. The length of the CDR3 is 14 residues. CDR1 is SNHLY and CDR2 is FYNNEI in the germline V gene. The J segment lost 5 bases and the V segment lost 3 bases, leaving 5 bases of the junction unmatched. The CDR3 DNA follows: TGTGCCAGCAGTGAGGATAGCGGGGACGAGACCCAGTACTTC. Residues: CASSEDSGDETQYF.

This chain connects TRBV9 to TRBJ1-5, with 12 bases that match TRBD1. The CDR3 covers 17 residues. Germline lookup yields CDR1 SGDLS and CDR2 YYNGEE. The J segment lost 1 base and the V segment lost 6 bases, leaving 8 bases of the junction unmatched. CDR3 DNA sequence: TGTGCCAGCATACCGGGACAGGGGGCCCTCAGCAATCAGCCCCAGCATTTT. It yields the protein CASIPGQGALSNQPQHF.

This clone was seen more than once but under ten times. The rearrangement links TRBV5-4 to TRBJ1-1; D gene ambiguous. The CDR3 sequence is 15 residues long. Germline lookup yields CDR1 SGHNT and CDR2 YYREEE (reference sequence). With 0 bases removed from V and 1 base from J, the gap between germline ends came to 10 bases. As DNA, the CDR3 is TGTGCCAGCAGCTTGGACACGATGGGGAACACTGAAGCTTTCTTT. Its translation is CASSLDTMGNTEAFF.

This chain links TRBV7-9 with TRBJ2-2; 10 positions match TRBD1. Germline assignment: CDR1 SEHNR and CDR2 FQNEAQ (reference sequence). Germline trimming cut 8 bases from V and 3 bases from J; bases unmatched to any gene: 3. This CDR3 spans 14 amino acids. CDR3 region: CASPGTGDTGELFF. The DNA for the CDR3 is TGTGCCAGCCCCGGGACAGGGGACACCGGGGAGCTGTTTTTT.

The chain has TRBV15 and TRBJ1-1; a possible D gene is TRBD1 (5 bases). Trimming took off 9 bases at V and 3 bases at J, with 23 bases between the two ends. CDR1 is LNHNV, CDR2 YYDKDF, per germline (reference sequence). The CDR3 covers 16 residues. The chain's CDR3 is CATTTGFRLGDTEAFF. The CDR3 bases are TGTGCCACTACAACAGGTTTTCGATTGGGAGACACTGAAGCTTTCTTT.

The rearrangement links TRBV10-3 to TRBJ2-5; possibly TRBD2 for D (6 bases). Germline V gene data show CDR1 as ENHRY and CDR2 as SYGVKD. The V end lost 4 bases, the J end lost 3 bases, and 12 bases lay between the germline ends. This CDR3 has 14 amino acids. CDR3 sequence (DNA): TGTGCCATCAGTGCCCTGGGGGGAGAAGAGACCCAGTACTTC. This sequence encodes CAISALGGEETQYF.

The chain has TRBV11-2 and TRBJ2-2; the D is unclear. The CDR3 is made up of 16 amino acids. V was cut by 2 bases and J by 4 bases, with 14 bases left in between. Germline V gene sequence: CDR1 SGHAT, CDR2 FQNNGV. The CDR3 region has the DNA TGTGCCAGCAGCTTATGGGGTAGTCTAGGCACCGGGGAGCTGTTTTTT. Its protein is CASSLWGSLGTGELFF.

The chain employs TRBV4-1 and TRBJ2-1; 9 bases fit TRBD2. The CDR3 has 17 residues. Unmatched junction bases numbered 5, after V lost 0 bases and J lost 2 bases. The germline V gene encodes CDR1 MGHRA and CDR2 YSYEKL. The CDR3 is CASSQEVIAGAYNEQFF. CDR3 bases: TGCGCCAGCAGCCAAGAGGTAATAGCGGGAGCCTACAATGAGCAGTTCTTC.

The DNA of the CDR3 is TGTGCCAGTACTAGCCAGGGACATAGCAATCAGCCCCAGCATTTT. It translates to CASTSQGHSNQPQHF. The V call is TRBV19, the J call TRBJ1-5; possible D gene TRBD1, 6 bases. The CDR3 loop spans 15 amino acids. Trimming took 7 bases from V and 0 from J, leaving 13 bases between them. Germline CDR1 is LNHDA and CDR2 is SQIVND (reference sequence). Based on the CDR3 plus reference TRBV19 and TRBJ1-5, the full variable domain is DGGITQSPKYLFRKEGQNVTLSCEQNLNHDAMYWYRQDPGQGLRLIYYSQIVNDFQKGDIAEGYSVSREKKESFPLTVTSAQKNPTAFYLCASTSQGHSNQPQHFGDGTRLSIL.

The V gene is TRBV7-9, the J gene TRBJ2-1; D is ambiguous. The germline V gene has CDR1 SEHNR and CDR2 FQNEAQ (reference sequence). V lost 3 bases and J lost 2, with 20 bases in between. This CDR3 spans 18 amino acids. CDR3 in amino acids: CASSFSRWAEPTYNEQFF. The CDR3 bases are TGTGCCAGCAGCTTTTCTAGGTGGGCGGAGCCTACCTACAATGAGCAGTTCTTC.

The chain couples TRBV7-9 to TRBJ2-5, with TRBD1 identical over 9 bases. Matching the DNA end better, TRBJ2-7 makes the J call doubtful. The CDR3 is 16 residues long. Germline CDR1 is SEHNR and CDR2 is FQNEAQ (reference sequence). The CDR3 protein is CASSLVGDRASYEQYF. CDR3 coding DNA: TGTGCCAGCAGCTTAGTCGGGGACAGGGCGTCCTACGAGCAGTACTTC.

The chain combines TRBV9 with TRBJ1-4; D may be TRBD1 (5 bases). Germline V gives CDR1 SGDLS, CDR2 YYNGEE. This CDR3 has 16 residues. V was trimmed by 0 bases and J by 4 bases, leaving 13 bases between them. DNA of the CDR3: TGTGCCAGCAGCGTAGCTGGGGGGGGAGGTAATGAAAAACTGTTTTTT. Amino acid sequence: CASSVAGGGGNEKLFF. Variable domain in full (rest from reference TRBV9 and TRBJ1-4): DSGVTQTPKHLITATGQRVTLRCSPRSGDLSVYWYQQSLDQGLQFLIQYYNGEERAKGNILERFSAQQFPDLHSELNLSSLELGDSALYFCASSVAGGGGNEKLFFGSGTQLSVL.

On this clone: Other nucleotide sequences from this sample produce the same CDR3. The CDR3 DNA reads as TGTGCCAGCAGCTTGGGCGGGGATCAGCCCCAGCATTTT. Encoded protein: CASSLGGDQPQHF. V usage is TRBV7-8 and J usage is TRBJ1-5; no reliable D call. The V gene's germline CDR1 is SGHVS and CDR2 FQNEAQ. The ends were cut back, 3 bases at V and 5 bases at J, with 8 bases in the middle. The CDR3 runs to 13 residues. Full variable domain (outside the CDR3, taken from reference TRBV7-8 and TRBJ1-5): GAGVSQSPRYKVAKRGQDVALRCDPISGHVSLFWYQQALGQGPEFLTYFQNEAQLDKSGLPSDRFFAERPEGSVSTLKIQRTQQEDSAVYLCASSLGGDQPQHFGDGTRLSIL.

CDR3 nucleotides: TGCGCCAGCAGCTTCTTAACAGACACAGGGATACGTGAGCAGTTCTTC. It encodes CASSFLTDTGIREQFF. V is TRBV5-1 and J is TRBJ2-1; maybe TRBD1 (6 bases). Per the germline V gene, CDR1 is SGHRS and CDR2 is YFSETQ. The CDR3 spans 16 residues. The V end lost 2 bases, the J end lost 9 bases, and 21 bases lay between the germline ends. The full variable domain, in which reference TRBV5-1 and TRBJ2-1 provide the parts outside the CDR3, is KAGVTQTPRYLIKTRGQQVTLSCSPISGHRSVSWYQQTPGQGLQFLFEYFSETQRNKGNFPGRFSGRQFSNSRSEMNVSTLELGDSALYLCASSFLTDTGIREQFFGPGTRLTVL.

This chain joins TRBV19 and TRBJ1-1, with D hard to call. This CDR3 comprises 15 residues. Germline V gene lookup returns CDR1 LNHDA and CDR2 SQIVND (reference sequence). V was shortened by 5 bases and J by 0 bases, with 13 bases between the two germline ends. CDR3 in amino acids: CASSHLWGMNTEAFF. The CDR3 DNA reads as TGTGCCAGTAGTCACCTCTGGGGAATGAACACTGAAGCTTTCTTT. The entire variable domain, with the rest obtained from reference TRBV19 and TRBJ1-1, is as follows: DGGITQSPKYLFRKEGQNVTLSCEQNLNHDAMYWYRQDPGQGLRLIYYSQIVNDFQKGDIAEGYSVSREKKESFPLTVTSAQKNPTAFYLCASSHLWGMNTEAFFGQGTRLTVV.

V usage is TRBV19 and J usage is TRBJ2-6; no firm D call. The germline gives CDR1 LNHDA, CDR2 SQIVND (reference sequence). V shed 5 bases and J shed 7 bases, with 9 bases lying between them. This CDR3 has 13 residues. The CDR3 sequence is CASSPVSANVLTF. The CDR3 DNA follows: TGTGCCAGTAGTCCGGTCAGTGCCAACGTCCTGACTTTC.

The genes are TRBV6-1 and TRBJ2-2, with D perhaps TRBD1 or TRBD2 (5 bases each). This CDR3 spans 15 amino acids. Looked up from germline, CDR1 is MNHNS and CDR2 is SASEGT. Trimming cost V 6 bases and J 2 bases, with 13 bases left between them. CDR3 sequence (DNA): TGTGCCAGCAGCCCCGGGACGGTAAACACCGGGGAGCTGTTTTTT. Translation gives CASSPGTVNTGELFF.

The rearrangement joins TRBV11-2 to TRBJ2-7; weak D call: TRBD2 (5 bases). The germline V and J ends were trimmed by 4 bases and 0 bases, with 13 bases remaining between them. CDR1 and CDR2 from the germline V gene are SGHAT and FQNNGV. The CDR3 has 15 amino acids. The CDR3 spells CASSSADGTSYEQYF. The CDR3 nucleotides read TGTGCCAGCAGCTCAGCGGACGGTACCTCCTACGAGCAGTACTTC.

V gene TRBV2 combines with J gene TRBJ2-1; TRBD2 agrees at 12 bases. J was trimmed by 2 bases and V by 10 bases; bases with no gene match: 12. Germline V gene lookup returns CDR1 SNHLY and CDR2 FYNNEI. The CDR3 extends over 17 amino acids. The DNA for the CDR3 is TGTGCCACCTCGACTAGCGGGAGAAAGGGGACCTACAATGAGCAGTTCTTC. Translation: CATSTSGRKGTYNEQFF.